This T cell receptor (beta chain) was profiled in a study of vaccination and CD4 T cells after COVID-19 (dated by TCRdb to between 2021 and 2024). Broadly, across the study: Six males and four females were included in the convalescent cohort, with two Hispanic individuals, seven Caucasians, two Asians and one multiracial person represented. In around nine COVID-19 convalescent patients and 4 infection-naive healthy vaccine recipients, the spike-specific CD4+ TCR repertoire before mRNA vaccination was compared with the repertoire after mRNA vaccination. The cultures were stimulated with overlapping spike peptide pools from SARS-CoV-2 and from the common cold coronaviruses HCoV-NL63, HCoV-OC43 and HCoV-229E. Post-vaccine blood samples were taken a median of about 77 days after the second vaccine dose, with a range of about 14 to 241 days. An earlier paper using these donors assessed, at the TCR clonotype level, memory CD4+ T cell crossreactivity between SARS-CoV-2 and common cold coronavirus spike proteins. Two doses of either the Pfizer-BioNTech BNT162b2 vaccine (n=8) or the Moderna mRNA-1273 vaccine (n=2) were administered to participants. Control cultures received a CEFX viral epitope pool as the positive control, an HIV-1 Nef peptide pool as the negative control, or no peptide. Post-COVID blood samples from convalescent patients were collected a median of around 110 days after diagnosis, with a range of roughly 35 to 170 days. The paper as a whole reports these results and caveats: Of the vaccine-specific clones in convalescent patients, 304 of 307, or nearly all, reacted only to SARS-CoV-2 spike and did not cross-react with common cold coronaviruses. Only a relatively small number of convalescent patients were included in the study, and early timepoints following natural infection were not analyzed. The median count of SARS-CoV-2-reactive clonotypes went up from around 20 after infection to 30 to 40 after vaccination, although the change was not significant. Among the post-vaccine SARS-CoV-2-reactive clones in convalescent patients, a median approximately 90% showed up only after vaccination, which suggests vaccine-specific priming.

The treatment or condition label, as the study defines it: roughly 11-day PBMC culture with coronavirus spike peptide pools or control peptides (ViraFEST assay). CD4+ T cells from unexposed donors were collected before the COVID-19 pandemic (2011-2018). The ViraFEST assay was used in the study, in which antigen-specific T cells were expanded with peptide pools and expanded clonotypes were subsequently identified by TCR sequencing. Each well held approximately 2 million PBMCs cultured in IMDM containing around 5.1% human AB serum and roughly 9.7 IU/ml IL-2, with 8.5 to 10 ug/ml peptide pools added. On days 3 and 7, half of the culture medium was replaced with fresh IL-2-containing medium. CD4+ T cells were isolated after approximately eleven days of culture through negative selection using the EasySep CD4+ T cell isolation kit. As cell numbers permitted, CD4+ T cells from unexposed donors were tested for reactivity to SARS-CoV-2 S and N and to four common cold coronavirus spike pools. Ficoll-Paque Plus gradient centrifugation was used to isolate PBMCs from whole blood, and the isolated PBMCs were then either used fresh or cryopreserved at -140C. Culture conditions were generally each tested in triplicate wells. Leukapheresis product for the unexposed donors was bought commercially.

Turning to this clonotype: What this receptor recognizes is not known. Base qualities are not recorded, but no much larger clone differs from it by a single base.

Counted from cysteine to phenylalanine, this CDR3 has 16 amino acids. The retained sequence is limited to the CDR3, 48 bases, with the frame set at the first base. The germline V gene (reference sequence) yields LGHDT for CDR1 and YNNKEL for CDR2. V and J are truncated by 0 bases and 2 bases respectively, leaving an intervening sequence of 14 bases. Library prep was done by PCR. DNA from cultured CD4+ T cells underwent TCR sequencing with the Oncomine TCR Beta short-read assay at the Johns Hopkins FTIC core. Genomic DNA was extracted from the cultured CD4+ T cells with the QIAamp micro DNA kit. Oncomine TCR Beta libraries from cultured CD4+ T cells were pooled with unique dual indexes and sequenced on an Illumina iSeq 100. Regarding the original processing steps: Non-productive sequences were removed, and CDR3s that did not start with C, did not end with F or W, or were shorter than 7 amino acids were discarded. The MANAFEST web application identified antigen-specific clonotypes by comparing peptide-stimulated wells against reference wells and other culture wells. Positive clones required FDR below 0.05, an odds ratio above 5, and productive frequency above 0.1% in at least two of three replicate wells. A clonotype was classed as cross-reactive if the clonotype showed significant expansion both in SARS-CoV-2 spike wells and in at least one common cold coronavirus spike condition. Levenshtein distances (stringdist) and unrooted phylogenetic trees (ape) in R version 3.6.1 were used to assess CDR3 homology. TCRdb reworked the public reads: Q25 trimming with fastp, MiXCR clone assembly, productive beta chains retained. All rows with the same CDR3 protein become a single entry with the most common DNA and genes. What appears here as the V and J calls and clone size reflects TCRdb's work, not the paper's. This sample gives 8,000 to 9,500 distinct CDR3 sequences in total; around 37% of them show up just once. The leading ten clones occupy 25% to 30% of the sample.

The sequence is built from TRBV3-1 and TRBJ2-7; the D segment could be TRBD2, given 6 matching bases. This TCR came from a human donor in good health. The sample consisted of CD4+ T cells from blood, cultured in vitro. Read as DNA, the sequence is TGTGCCAGCAGCCAAGATCGATGGGGGGAGGCCTACGAGCAGTACTTC. This sequence encodes CASSQDRWGEAYEQYF.